The 26 T cell receptor beta chains below were found in one sample sequenced in a study of T cell clones after liver transplantation (dated by TCRdb to about 2019). To prepare the library, the immunoSEQ multiplex PCR assay was applied. As stored in TCRdb, this immuneACCESS dataset retains in-frame rearrangements with V and J assigned. A fraction of the clones does not appear; measured against another copy, unresolved V genes explain less than half of the discrepancy, and the remainder lacks a known reason. This sample has 55,000 to 75,000 clones in its table, and 80% to 95% of those were observed once. The ten most abundant clones make up roughly 0.98% of the sample. This material consisted of CD4+ T cells from blood, taken less than 26 months after liver transplant. Source of these receptors: a human patient who received a liver transplant. After a transplant, the graft donor may have provided part of the T cells.

The rearrangement uses TRBV4-1 and TRBJ2-5; 8 nucleotides line up with TRBD2. V was pared by 2 bases and J by 2 bases, with 10 bases of the junction left unmatched. The CDR3 is 17 amino acids. Germline V gene lookup returns CDR1 MGHRA and CDR2 YSYEKL. The CDR3 DNA reads as TGCGCCAGCAGCCAACATCCGGGACTAGGGGAACAAGAGACCCAGTACTTC. It is translated as CASSQHPGLGEQETQYF.

CDR3 residues: CAISGPGQGDTEAFF. The CDR3 DNA reads as TGTGCCATCAGTGGGCCGGGACAGGGGGACACTGAAGCTTTCTTT. The chain joins TRBV10-3 to TRBJ1-1, with 11 positions matching TRBD1. This CDR3 region has 15 residues. Trimming took 4 bases from V and 3 from J; bases not matched to a gene: 4. Germline values: CDR1 ENHRY, CDR2 SYGVKD.

The chain carries TRBV27 and TRBJ2-5, with D uncertain. This CDR3 comprises 13 residues. The ends were cut back, 5 bases at V and 3 bases at J, with 10 bases in the middle. Germline V lookup: CDR1 MNHEY, CDR2 SMNVEV (reference sequence). The DNA of the CDR3 is TGTGCCAGCAGTCTTGTGTGGGAAGAGACCCAGTACTTC. Protein sequence: CASSLVWEETQYF.

The J gene is TRBJ2-3, the V gene TRBV30, with TRBD2 identical over 8 bases. CDR1 GTSNPN and CDR2 SVGIG come from the germline V gene (reference sequence). This CDR3 is built from 14 residues. V was clipped by 4 bases and J by 2 bases; unmatched bases: 5. Here the CDR3 DNA reads TGTGCCTGGAAGCGGGGGCGGCACACAGATACGCAGTATTTT. Translated: CAWKRGRHTDTQYF. Full variable domain (missing parts from reference TRBV30 and TRBJ2-3): SQTIHQWPATLVQPVGSPLSLECTVEGTSNPNLYWYRQAAGRGLQLLFYSVGIGQISSEVPQNLSASRPQDRQFILSSKKLLLSDSGFYLCAWKRGRHTDTQYFGPGTRLTVL.

The V and J genes are TRBV25-1 and TRBJ1-3, with 10 bases lining up with TRBD1. The V and J ends lost 2 bases and 4 bases, in that order; junction bases with no gene match: 5. This CDR3 region has 16 residues. Germline V gene lookup returns CDR1 MGHDK and CDR2 SYGVNS. CDR3 coding DNA: TGTGCCAGCAGTGAAGGGGGACAGGGGAGAGGAAACACCATATATTTT. It specifies CASSEGGQGRGNTIYF.

This clone was counted a single time. V usage is TRBV6-5 and J usage is TRBJ1-1; perhaps TRBD1 as D (6 bases). Trimming took 6 bases from V and 11 from J, leaving 16 bases between them. Germline lookup yields CDR1 MNHEY and CDR2 SVGAGI. The CDR3 sequence is 12 residues long. DNA of the CDR3: TGTGCCAGCAGCTCCCCGGGGGGGCTTGCTTTCTTT. The encoded protein is CASSSPGGLAFF.

This sequence joins TRBV19 and TRBJ1-2; D might be TRBD1 (5 bases). Trimming left V 9 bases short and J 2 bases short, with 10 bases between. The germline V gene has CDR1 LNHDA and CDR2 SQIVND (reference sequence). This CDR3 has 12 residues. CDR3 region: CASGRGNYGYTF. Here the CDR3 DNA reads TGTGCCAGCGGGAGGGGAAACTATGGCTACACCTTC.

The rearrangement joins TRBV10-3 to TRBJ2-1; TRBD2 is a possible D gene (6 bases). V shed 7 bases and J shed 2 bases, with 15 bases lying between them. The CDR3 sequence is 15 residues long. Per germline, CDR1 ENHRY and CDR2 SYGVKD. CDR3 in amino acids: CAIKVGGSTYNEQFF. DNA of the CDR3: TGTGCCATCAAGGTGGGAGGTTCGACCTACAATGAGCAGTTCTTC.

V is TRBV5-4 and J is TRBJ2-5; 7 bases agree with TRBD2. The CDR3 extends over 14 amino acids. J lost 1 base, V lost 2 bases, and 2 bases had no gene match. Germline CDR1 SGHNT, CDR2 YYREEE (reference sequence). CDR3 in DNA: TGTGCCAGCAGCTTCCGGACTAGCCAAGAGACCCAGTACTTC. This gives the protein CASSFRTSQETQYF.

The chain combines TRBV18 with TRBJ2-1; 13 nucleotides line up with TRBD2. CDR3 size: 18 residues. Germline CDR1 and CDR2: KGHSH and LQKENI. Germline trimming cut 4 bases from V and 0 bases from J; bases unmatched to any gene: 6. The DNA of the CDR3 is TGTGCCAGCTCACTACAGACTAGCGGGAGGACCTCCTACAATGAGCAGTTCTTC. It codes for CASSLQTSGRTSYNEQFF.

The chain couples TRBV7-2 to TRBJ2-2; D might be TRBD1 (5 bases). Between the trimmed V and J ends, which lost 5 bases and 3 bases, there was a span of 13 bases. Germline V gene sequence: CDR1 SGHTA, CDR2 FQGNSA. This CDR3 is built from 15 residues. The CDR3 DNA reads TGTGCCAGCAGCCCTAGGGGCAGTTACACCGGGGAGCTGTTTTTT. Translated, it gives CASSPRGSYTGELFF. The full variable domain, with the rest looked up from reference TRBV7-2 and TRBJ2-2, is GAGVSQSPSNKVTEKGKDVELRCDPISGHTALYWYRQSLGQGLEFLIYFQGNSAPDKSGLPSDRFSAERTGGSVSTLTIQRTQQEDSAVYLCASSPRGSYTGELFFGEGSRLTVL.

The rearrangement uses TRBV11-3 and TRBJ2-1; the D call may be TRBD1 or TRBD2 (7 bases each). The CDR3 spans 14 residues. Germline lookup yields CDR1 SGHNT and CDR2 YENEEA. Trimming stripped 4 bases from V and 7 bases from J, with 14 bases between. CDR3 nucleotides: TGTGCCAGCAGCTCAGGGGGGGTGGAAAATGAGCAGTTCTTC. Translation gives CASSSGGVENEQFF.

The V and J genes are TRBV5-5 and TRBJ1-4; D is uncertain. Looked up from germline, CDR1 is SGHKS and CDR2 is YYEKEE (reference sequence). The CDR3 contains 15 residues. Trimming left V 4 bases short and J 0 bases short, with 10 bases between. CDR3 region: CASSPDRATNEKLFF. DNA of the CDR3: TGTGCCAGCAGCCCGGACCGAGCAACTAATGAAAAACTGTTTTTT. The full variable domain, completed using reference TRBV5-5 and TRBJ1-4, is DAGVTQSPTHLIKTRGQQVTLRCSPISGHKSVSWYQQVLGQGPQFIFQYYEKEERGRGNFPDRFSARQFPNYSSELNVNALLLGDSALYLCASSPDRATNEKLFFGSGTQLSVL.

V and J are TRBV6-1 and TRBJ1-1; no definite D call. The germline V and J ends were trimmed by 7 bases and 1 base, with 4 bases remaining between them. The CDR3 is 11 amino acids. CDR1 and CDR2 from the germline V gene are MNHNS and SASEGT. The CDR3: CASNANTEAFF. The CDR3 DNA reads TGTGCCAGCAACGCGAACACTGAAGCTTTCTTT.

J is TRBJ2-3 and V is TRBV5-1, with 8 bases matching TRBD1. This CDR3 spans 13 amino acids. The junction had 5 bases not matched to a gene; V was cut back by 0 bases and J by 11 bases. Germline V CDR1 and CDR2: SGHRS, YFSETQ. The CDR3, as DNA: TGCGCCAGCAGCTTGGGGCTACAGGGGGTGCAGTATTTT. Translated: CASSLGLQGVQYF. Drawing the rest from reference TRBV5-1 and TRBJ2-3, the complete variable domain is KAGVTQTPRYLIKTRGQQVTLSCSPISGHRSVSWYQQTPGQGLQFLFEYFSETQRNKGNFPGRFSGRQFSNSRSEMNVSTLELGDSALYLCASSLGLQGVQYFGPGTRLTVL.

The count of this clone is one. This rearrangement joins TRBV13 to TRBJ1-1; the D gene is possibly TRBD1 (5 bases). CDR3 length: 14 residues. Trimming took off 1 base at V and 5 bases at J, with 11 bases between the two ends. Germline V gene sequence: CDR1 PRHDT, CDR2 FYEKMQ (reference sequence). The CDR3 bases are TGTGCCAGCAGCTTAGCTTCCTGGGGGACTGAAGCTTTCTTT. It codes for CASSLASWGTEAFF.

The gene calls are TRBV10-3 and TRBJ1-2; 8 bases match TRBD1. J was trimmed by 8 bases and V by 6 bases; bases with no gene match: 8. CDR1 and CDR2 from the germline V gene are ENHRY and SYGVKD. The CDR3 length is 13 residues. Written as DNA, the CDR3 is TGTGCCATCAGCGGACAGGGTGTTGGCGGCTACACCTTC. Translated: CAISGQGVGGYTF.

Here the CDR3 reads CASTGRASTDTQYF. Written as DNA, the CDR3 is TGTGCCAGCACCGGCAGGGCTAGCACAGATACGCAGTATTTT. This chain uses TRBV27 with TRBJ2-3; D may be TRBD1 (5 bases). The CDR3 runs to 14 residues. Between the trimmed V and J ends, which lost 7 bases and 0 bases, there was a span of 11 bases. Germline V CDR1 and CDR2: MNHEY, SMNVEV (reference sequence).

J is TRBJ1-5 and V is TRBV28; D remains ambiguous. Germline V gives CDR1 MDHEN, CDR2 SYDVKM. The CDR3 is 15 residues long. Trimming took 2 bases from V and 0 from J, leaving 8 bases between them. CDR3 DNA sequence: TGTGCCAGCAGTTTAATCAGATATAGCAATCAGCCCCAGCATTTT. Amino acids: CASSLIRYSNQPQHF.

The rearrangement links TRBV18 to TRBJ2-3, with D unclear. The CDR3 has 11 residues. Per the germline V gene, CDR1 is KGHSH and CDR2 is LQKENI. Between the trimmed V and J ends, which lost 5 bases and 2 bases, there was a span of 2 bases. As DNA, the CDR3 is TGTGCCAGCTCAACCACAGATACGCAGTATTTT. Protein sequence: CASSTTDTQYF.

This chain joins TRBV5-4 and TRBJ2-7, with TRBD2 matching 10 bases. In germline, CDR1 is SGHNT, CDR2 YYREEE (reference sequence). The CDR3 sequence is 14 residues long. The J segment lost 6 bases and the V segment lost 3 bases, leaving 6 bases of the junction unmatched. The CDR3 sequence is CASSSMIAGGEQYF. In nucleotides, the CDR3 is TGTGCCAGCAGCTCGATGATAGCGGGAGGCGAGCAGTACTTC.

This chain joins TRBV6-5 and TRBJ1-1; tentative D call: TRBD1 (6 bases). CDR1 is MNHEY and CDR2 is SVGAGI in the germline V gene. The germline V and J ends were trimmed by 0 bases and 3 bases, with 11 bases remaining between them. The CDR3 totals 15 residues. In nucleotides, the CDR3 is TGTGCCAGCAGTTACTCCTGGGGGCTCGACACTGAAGCTTTCTTT. Amino acid sequence: CASSYSWGLDTEAFF.

The chain carries TRBV9 and TRBJ2-1; D ambiguous. The germline gives CDR1 SGDLS, CDR2 YYNGEE. CDR3 size: 17 residues. V lost 0 bases and J 0 bases, leaving 13 bases between the germline ends. The CDR3 sequence is CASSVGSRPHSYNEQFF. CDR3 coding DNA: TGTGCCAGCAGCGTAGGCTCAAGACCCCACTCCTACAATGAGCAGTTCTTC.

The table lists this clone with a count of one. The chain is built from TRBV4-2 and TRBJ2-7, with a tentative D call TRBD1 (5 bases). This CDR3 region has 14 residues. The ends were cut back, 1 base at V and 6 bases at J, with 13 bases in the middle. The germline CDR1 and CDR2 sequences are LGHNA and YNFKEQ. The CDR3 here is CASSQANSQGEQYF. CDR3 nucleotides: TGTGCCAGCAGCCAAGCAAACAGTCAGGGCGAGCAGTACTTC.

The gene calls are TRBV27 and TRBJ2-3; D possibly corresponds to TRBD2 (6 bases). V lost 6 bases to trimming and J lost 3 bases, with 16 bases between them. Germline CDR1 is MNHEY and CDR2 is SMNVEV (reference sequence). CDR3 size: 15 residues. The CDR3 sequence is CASSPWDFFTDTQYF. CDR3 nucleotide sequence: TGTGCCAGCAGCCCCTGGGACTTTTTTACAGATACGCAGTATTTT.

This clone was observed a few times. The CDR3 reads CASSSRTGGDETQYF. The CDR3 region has the DNA TGTGCCAGTAGTTCCCGGACAGGGGGCGATGAGACCCAGTACTTC. This sequence joins TRBV19 and TRBJ2-5; TRBD1 aligns across 11 bases. The CDR3 contains 15 residues. Germline CDR1 reads LNHDA; CDR2 reads SQIVND (reference sequence). The V segment lost 5 bases and the J segment 5 bases; nucleotides outside the gene matches: 7.